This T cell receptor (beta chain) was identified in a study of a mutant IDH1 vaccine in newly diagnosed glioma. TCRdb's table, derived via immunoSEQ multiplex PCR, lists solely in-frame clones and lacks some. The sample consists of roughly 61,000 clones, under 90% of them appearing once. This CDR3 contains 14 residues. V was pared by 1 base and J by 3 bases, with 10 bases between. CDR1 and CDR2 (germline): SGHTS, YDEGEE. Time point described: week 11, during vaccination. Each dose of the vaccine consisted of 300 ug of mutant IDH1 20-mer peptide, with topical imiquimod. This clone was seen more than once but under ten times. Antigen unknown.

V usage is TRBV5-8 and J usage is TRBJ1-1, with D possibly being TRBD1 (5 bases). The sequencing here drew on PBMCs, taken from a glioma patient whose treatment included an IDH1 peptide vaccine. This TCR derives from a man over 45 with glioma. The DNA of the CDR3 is TGTGCCAGCAGCTTGAGGACACCTTACACTGAAGCTTTCTTT. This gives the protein CASSLRTPYTEAFF.